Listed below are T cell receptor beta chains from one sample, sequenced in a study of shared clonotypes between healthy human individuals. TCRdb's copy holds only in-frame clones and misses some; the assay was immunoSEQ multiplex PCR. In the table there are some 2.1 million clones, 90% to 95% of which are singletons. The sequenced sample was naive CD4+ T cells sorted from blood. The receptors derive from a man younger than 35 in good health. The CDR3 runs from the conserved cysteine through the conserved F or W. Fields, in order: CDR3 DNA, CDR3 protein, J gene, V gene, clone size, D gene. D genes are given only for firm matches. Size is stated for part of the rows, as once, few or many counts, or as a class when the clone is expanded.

DNA: TGCGCCAGCAGCTTGGGTCTCGTGGGCGGAGACCCCACAGATACGCAGTATTTT; CDR3: CASSLGLVGGDPTDTQYF; J: TRBJ2-3; V: TRBV5-1; size: .; D: .
DNA: TGTGCCAGCAGTCGGTTAAACACCGGGGAGCTGTTTTTT; CDR3: CASSRLNTGELFF; J: TRBJ2-2; V: TRBV6-5; size: .; D: .
DNA: TGCAGTGCTAGAGATGGGGGGGAAGCTTTCTTT; CDR3: CSARDGGEAFF; J: TRBJ1-1; V: TRBV20-1; size: once; D: .
DNA: TGTGCCAGCAGTGAAGCGCAAGTGGATACGCAGTATTTT; CDR3: CASSEAQVDTQYF; J: TRBJ2-3; V: TRBV2; size: .; D: .
DNA: TGTGCCAGCAAACCGCGCGCCTACGAGCAGTACTTC; CDR3: CASKPRAYEQYF; J: TRBJ2-7; V: TRBV2; size: .; D: .
DNA: TGTGCCTGGAGTATTAGCAGGGAGGGGAGTTCACCCCTCCACTTT; CDR3: CAWSISREGSSPLHF; J: TRBJ1-6; V: TRBV30; size: .; D: .
DNA: TGTGCCAGCACCGGGACTAGCGGGGGACGCACAGATACGCAGTATTTT; CDR3: CASTGTSGGRTDTQYF; J: TRBJ2-3; V: TRBV7-2; size: .; D: TRBD2
DNA: TGTGCCAGCAATCGGGGTTCTAAGAACACCGGGGAGCTGTTTTTT; CDR3: CASNRGSKNTGELFF; J: TRBJ2-2; V: TRBV6-5; size: .; D: .
DNA: TGCGCCAGCAGCTTCGCAGCCGGCTCCTACAATGAGCAGTTCTTC; CDR3: CASSFAAGSYNEQFF; J: TRBJ2-1; V: TRBV5-1; size: .; D: .
DNA: TGTGCCAGCAGTTCATTATTGGGACTAGCGGGAGGAGCCTACGAGCAGTACTTC; CDR3: CASSSLLGLAGGAYEQYF; J: TRBJ2-7; V: TRBV28; size: .; D: TRBD2
DNA: TGTGCCTGGAGTGAAGTGGCGGCGGGGGCCAACGTCCTGACTTTC; CDR3: CAWSEVAAGANVLTF; J: TRBJ2-6; V: TRBV30; size: .; D: .
DNA: TGTGCCAGCTCACCACCGAACGTAAGGTGGGAGCAGTACTTC; CDR3: CASSPPNVRWEQYF; J: TRBJ2-7; V: TRBV18; size: .; D: .
DNA: TGTGCCAGCAGAATCGACAGTTATGGCTACACCTTC; CDR3: CASRIDSYGYTF; J: TRBJ1-2; V: TRBV7-2; size: .; D: .
DNA: TGTGCCAGCAGCTTAGTGATGGGAGTTGCTGAGCAGTTCTTC; CDR3: CASSLVMGVAEQFF; J: TRBJ2-1; V: TRBV7-2; size: .; D: .
DNA: TGTGCCAGCAGTCCAAACAGGGGGAATCAGCCCCAGCATTTT; CDR3: CASSPNRGNQPQHF; J: TRBJ1-5; V: TRBV6-5; size: once; D: TRBD1
DNA: TGTGCCAGCAGCTTGTCAGGAGGGGGCTCCTACGAGCAGTACTTC; CDR3: CASSLSGGGSYEQYF; J: TRBJ2-7; V: TRBV5-4; size: .; D: .